This T cell receptor (beta chain) was retrieved from a study of cytomegalovirus exposure and HLA in healthy donors. Notes on the study in general: The authors reported that TCR beta sequences could predict HLA-A and HLA-B alleles. These predictions were accurate for most subjects in the first cohort. A later analysis found most CMV-associated TCR beta chains apparently HLA-restricted. Listed as cytomegalovirus-associated were roughly 180 TCR beta chains.

The PCR employed 60 Vbeta primers together with 13 Jbeta primers. Sequenced by immunoSEQ multiplex PCR; TCRdb stores in-frame clones only, minus some. The data contain around 86,000 clones, less than 10% of them singletons. CDR3 length: 18 residues. Per the germline V gene, CDR1 is MDHEN and CDR2 is SYDVKM. With V trimmed by 6 bases and J by 5 bases, 10 bases remained unmatched. With respect to this clone: Its specificity is not known.

Sequences were obtained from PBMCs. The chain uses TRBV28 and TRBJ2-1, with 16 bases lining up with TRBD2. This clonotype originated in a man aged 45-65 years in good health and CMV-seronegative. The CDR3 nucleotides are TGTGCCAGCAGCGGGACTAGCGGGGGGGCCCCCCCAAACAATGAGCAGTTCTTC. It specifies CASSGTSGGAPPNNEQFF.